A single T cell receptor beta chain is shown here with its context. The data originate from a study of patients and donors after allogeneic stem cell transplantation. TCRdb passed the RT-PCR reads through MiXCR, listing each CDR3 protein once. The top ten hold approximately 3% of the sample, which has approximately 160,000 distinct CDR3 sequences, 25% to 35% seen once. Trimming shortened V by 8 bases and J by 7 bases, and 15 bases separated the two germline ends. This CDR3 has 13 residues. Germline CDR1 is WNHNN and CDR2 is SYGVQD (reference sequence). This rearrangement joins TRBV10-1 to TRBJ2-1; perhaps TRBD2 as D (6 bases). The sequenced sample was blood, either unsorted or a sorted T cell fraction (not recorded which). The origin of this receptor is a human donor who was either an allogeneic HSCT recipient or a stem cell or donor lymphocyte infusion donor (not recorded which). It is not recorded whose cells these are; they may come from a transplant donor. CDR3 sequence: CASSGSGVNEQFF. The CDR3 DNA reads TGCGCCAGCTCGGGTAGCGGCGTGAATGAGCAGTTCTTC.